The 28 T cell receptor beta chains in this list originate from one sample, sequenced in a study of OX40 agonist ivuxolimab in advanced cancers. TCRdb keeps only in-frame clones here, not all; method: immunoSEQ multiplex PCR. The sample lists around 46,000 clones, approximately 90% occurring once. Specimen: CD4+ or CD8+ T cells sorted from blood, collected in a trial of the OX40 agonist ivuxolimab. These receptors originate from an adult with an advanced solid tumor such as melanoma, head and neck, liver or kidney cancer.

The genes are TRBV4-2 and TRBJ2-2; D call uncertain. Germline lookup yields CDR1 LGHNA and CDR2 YNFKEQ. This CDR3 spans 16 amino acids. V lost 0 bases to trimming and J lost 4 bases, with 12 bases between them. The CDR3 region is CASSQDNTVATGELFF. The CDR3 DNA reads as TGTGCCAGCAGCCAAGATAATACGGTGGCCACCGGGGAGCTGTTTTTT.

This chain joins TRBV27 and TRBJ2-2; a possible D gene is TRBD2 (6 bases). Trimming removed 0 bases at V and 5 bases at J, with 16 bases between. Germline-derived CDR1 and CDR2 are MNHEY and SMNVEV (reference sequence). This CDR3 spans 17 amino acids. The CDR3 DNA reads TGTGCCAGCAGTTTATCAGCTAGAGGAGGGATGACCGGGGAGCTGTTTTTT. This gives the protein CASSLSARGGMTGELFF.

The count of this clone is one. The rearrangement links TRBV7-9 to TRBJ1-3; 7 bases match TRBD1. The trim removed 5 bases at V and 6 bases at J, leaving 4 bases unmatched. Germline-derived CDR1 and CDR2 are SEHNR and FQNEAQ (reference sequence). This CDR3 spans 13 amino acids. The CDR3: CASSGQAENTIYF. CDR3 coding DNA: TGTGCCAGCAGCGGACAGGCGGAAAACACCATATATTTT.

The chain joins TRBV5-4 to TRBJ2-3, with 9 positions matching TRBD2. V was pared by 2 bases and J by 2 bases, with 3 bases of the junction left unmatched. The CDR3 loop spans 15 amino acids. The V gene's germline CDR1 is SGHNT and CDR2 YYREEE (reference sequence). DNA for the CDR3: TGTGCCAGCAGCTTCTCTAGCGGGGCCACAGATACGCAGTATTTT. Its protein is CASSFSSGATDTQYF.

V usage is TRBV5-1 and J usage is TRBJ2-3, with D possibly TRBD2 on 7 matching bases. The CDR3 has 16 amino acids. The V gene's germline CDR1 is SGHRS and CDR2 YFSETQ. V lost 0 bases and J 4 bases, leaving 15 bases between the germline ends. The CDR3 is CASSLETGGLPDTQYF. The CDR3 DNA is TGCGCCAGCAGCTTGGAGACGGGGGGCCTGCCAGATACGCAGTATTTT.

Only one count was recorded for this clone. The chain recombines TRBV27 with TRBJ2-1; 7 bases are a match to TRBD1. Germline V CDR1 and CDR2: MNHEY, SMNVEV (reference sequence). CDR3 length: 15 residues. With 6 bases clipped from V and 7 bases from J, the junction kept 12 bases outside the gene matches. The CDR3 DNA sequence: TGTGCCAGCAGAGAAAATACAGGGGTGAGAAATGAGCAGTTCTTC. It translates to CASRENTGVRNEQFF.

This clone was picked up one time. The V call is TRBV18, the J call TRBJ2-5; 12 bases match TRBD2. The V gene end was trimmed by 3 bases and the J gene end by 2 bases; junction bases not matched to a gene: 13. The length of the CDR3 is 19 residues. Germline lookup yields CDR1 KGHSH and CDR2 LQKENI. This CDR3 is CASSPAWTGLAGGQETQYF. CDR3 nucleotide sequence: TGTGCCAGCTCACCCGCCTGGACAGGCCTAGCGGGAGGGCAAGAGACCCAGTACTTC.

The chain couples TRBV6-1 to TRBJ1-2; D may be TRBD1 (5 bases). V gave up 3 bases and J gave up 4 bases, with 9 bases separating them. Germline V lookup: CDR1 MNHNS, CDR2 SASEGT. The CDR3 extends over 13 amino acids. The CDR3 bases are TGTGCCAGCAGTGATGGGGCTGCCTATGGCTACACCTTC. This sequence encodes CASSDGAAYGYTF.

The CDR3 DNA sequence: TGTGCCAGTAGTACCCAGCGGGGGTACCCCTCCTACAATGAGCAGTTCTTC. It codes for CASSTQRGYPSYNEQFF. The V call is TRBV19, the J call TRBJ2-1; 8 nucleotides line up with TRBD2. V gave up 4 bases and J gave up 0 bases; unmatched junction bases: 8. Germline V gene sequence: CDR1 LNHDA, CDR2 SQIVND (reference sequence). The CDR3 consists of 17 residues.

V usage is TRBV20-1 and J usage is TRBJ2-5; D ambiguous. V was trimmed by 6 bases and J by 5 bases, leaving 10 bases between them. The CDR3 has 11 amino acids. Germline V gene lookup returns CDR1 DFQATT and CDR2 SNEGSKA (reference sequence). The CDR3 loop reads CSAQLGETQYF. The CDR3 DNA sequence: TGCAGTGCCCAATTGGGCGAGACCCAGTACTTC.

The chain recombines TRBV5-4 with TRBJ2-7; the match to TRBD1 covers 9 bases. Germline trimming cut 5 bases from V and 3 bases from J; bases unmatched to any gene: 6. CDR1 SGHNT and CDR2 YYREEE come from the germline V gene (reference sequence). This CDR3 contains 14 residues. CDR3 protein: CASSSTGGDYEQYF. The DNA of the CDR3 is TGTGCCAGCAGTTCGACAGGGGGGGACTACGAGCAGTACTTC.

The chain carries TRBV7-6 and TRBJ1-6; the D is unclear. V gave up 2 bases and J gave up 8 bases, with 19 bases separating them. The germline V gene encodes CDR1 SGHVS and CDR2 FNYEAQ. This CDR3 has 17 amino acids. In nucleotides, the CDR3 is TGTGCCAGCAGCTTATTCGAGGGTGGTCCGTACGATTCACCCCTCCACTTT. Its translation: CASSLFEGGPYDSPLHF.

The rearrangement links TRBV7-2 to TRBJ1-4, with TRBD1 matching over 8 bases. Germline CDR1 and CDR2: SGHTA and FQGNSA. V shed 3 bases, J shed 3 bases, and the junction held 12 bases outside the gene matches. The CDR3 is 18 residues long. CDR3 amino acids: CASSLYGTGYSANEKLFF. CDR3 DNA: TGTGCCAGCAGCTTGTACGGGACAGGTTATTCCGCTAATGAAAAACTGTTTTTT. The variable domain in full, with the rest retrieved from reference TRBV7-2 and TRBJ1-4, is GAGVSQSPSNKVTEKGKDVELRCDPISGHTALYWYRQSLGQGLEFLIYFQGNSAPDKSGLPSDRFSAERTGGSVSTLTIQRTQQEDSAVYLCASSLYGTGYSANEKLFFGSGTQLSVL.

This rearrangement joins TRBV13 to TRBJ2-1; D is perhaps TRBD2 (6 bases). The CDR3 is made up of 14 amino acids. Per germline, CDR1 PRHDT and CDR2 FYEKMQ (reference sequence). V was shortened by 7 bases and J by 7 bases, with 17 bases between the two germline ends. DNA of the CDR3: TGTGCCAGCACTTTCAAGGAGGGGAAGAATGAGCAGTTCTTC. Translating gives CASTFKEGKNEQFF.

V is TRBV27 and J is TRBJ1-1, with 7 bases matching TRBD1. CDR1 MNHEY and CDR2 SMNVEV come from the germline V gene (reference sequence). V dropped 5 bases and J dropped 1; count of bases not matched to a gene: 7. This CDR3 has 15 residues. The DNA for the CDR3 is TGTGCCAGCAGTCAGTCATGGACAGGGAACACTGAAGCTTTCTTT. It is translated as CASSQSWTGNTEAFF.

The V call is TRBV19, the J call TRBJ2-3, with TRBD2 matching over 11 bases. The CDR3 extends over 15 amino acids. CDR1 is LNHDA and CDR2 is SQIVND in the germline V gene (reference sequence). V lost 5 bases, J lost 5 bases, and 6 bases stayed unmatched. The CDR3 DNA sequence: TGTGCCAGTAGTCTGACTAGCGGGGTTATAGATACGCAGTATTTT. Amino acids: CASSLTSGVIDTQYF.

The rearrangement links TRBV5-1 to TRBJ2-5; a weak D match, TRBD2 (6 bases). CDR3 size: 14 residues. Germline V gives CDR1 SGHRS, CDR2 YFSETQ. V shed 0 bases and J shed 1 base, with 7 bases lying between them. CDR3 nucleotides: TGCGCCAGCAGCTTGGGACTAGGCCAAGAGACCCAGTACTTC. It codes for CASSLGLGQETQYF.

The chain combines TRBV7-6 with TRBJ2-4, with D perhaps matching TRBD1 (5 bases). Germline V gives CDR1 SGHVS, CDR2 FNYEAQ. The germline V and J ends were trimmed by 0 bases and 6 bases, with 6 bases remaining between them. The CDR3 has 13 residues. The CDR3 coding sequence is TGTGCCAGCAGCTTAGCGCAGGGAAACATTCAGTACTTC. This sequence encodes CASSLAQGNIQYF. Supplemented by reference TRBV7-6 and TRBJ2-4, the full variable domain reads GAGVSQSPRYKVTKRGQDVALRCDPISGHVSLYWYRQALGQGPEFLTYFNYEAQQDKSGLPNDRFSAERPEGSISTLTIQRTEQRDSAMYRCASSLAQGNIQYFGAGTRLSVL.

The V call is TRBV5-4, the J call TRBJ1-1, with D tentatively TRBD1 (5 bases). The V end lost 5 bases, the J end lost 2 bases, and 16 bases lay between the germline ends. Germline V gives CDR1 SGHNT, CDR2 YYREEE (reference sequence). The CDR3 is made up of 15 amino acids. The DNA of the CDR3 is TGTGCCAGCAGTGTCGGGGGGGAGGCCAACACTGAAGCTTTCTTT. The encoded protein is CASSVGGEANTEAFF. Drawing the rest from reference TRBV5-4 and TRBJ1-1, the complete variable domain is ETGVTQSPTHLIKTRGQQVTLRCSSQSGHNTVSWYQQALGQGPQFIFQYYREEENGRGNFPPRFSGLQFPNYSSELNVNALELDDSALYLCASSVGGEANTEAFFGQGTRLTVV.

This chain connects TRBV7-9 to TRBJ2-3; 8 bases line up with TRBD1. Per germline, CDR1 SEHNR and CDR2 FQNEAQ (reference sequence). This CDR3 spans 16 amino acids. Trimming took 3 bases from V and 3 from J; bases not matched to a gene: 8. The CDR3 protein is CASSFPGGSGTDTQYF. The CDR3 DNA follows: TGTGCCAGCAGCTTCCCAGGGGGCAGCGGGACAGATACGCAGTATTTT. Drawing the rest from reference TRBV7-9 and TRBJ2-3, the complete variable domain is DTGVSQNPRHKITKRGQNVTFRCDPISEHNRLYWYRQTLGQGPEFLTYFQNEAQLEKSRLLSDRFSAERPKGSFSTLEIQRTEQGDSAMYLCASSFPGGSGTDTQYFGPGTRLTVL.

V and J are TRBV19 and TRBJ1-5, with D hard to call. This CDR3 has 15 amino acids. Between the trimmed V and J ends, which lost 5 bases and 4 bases, there was a span of 15 bases. Germline CDR1 LNHDA, CDR2 SQIVND (reference sequence). CDR3 region: CASSPMDLSNQPQHF. DNA of the CDR3: TGTGCCAGTAGTCCCATGGATCTATCAAATCAGCCCCAGCATTTT.

This clone was detected a few times. This chain connects TRBV15 to TRBJ2-3; D remains unclear. This CDR3 comprises 15 residues. V lost 5 bases and J lost 1, with 13 bases in between. Germline lookup yields CDR1 LNHNV and CDR2 YYDKDF (reference sequence). The CDR3 loop is CATSPPGSGTDTQYF. The CDR3 coding sequence is TGTGCCACCAGCCCCCCCGGGTCCGGCACAGATACGCAGTATTTT.

The chain couples TRBV7-3 to TRBJ2-7; 8 bases align to TRBD1. CDR1 is SGHTA and CDR2 is FQGTGA in the germline V gene. This CDR3 is built from 13 residues. J lost 5 bases, V lost 4 bases, and 4 bases had no gene match. Here the CDR3 DNA reads TGTGCCAGCAGCTCAGGGGGCGCGGACGAGCAGTACTTC. It codes for CASSSGGADEQYF.

This clone was seen only a few times. The chain couples TRBV28 to TRBJ2-7, with D perhaps matching TRBD1 or TRBD2 (6 bases each). The germline CDR1 and CDR2 sequences are MDHEN and SYDVKM. CDR3 length equals 13 residues. Trimming took off 6 bases at V and 4 bases at J, with 13 bases between the two ends. Here the CDR3 reads CASSIRGRYEQYF. DNA for the CDR3: TGTGCCAGCAGCATTCGGGGGCGATACGAGCAGTACTTC. Using reference TRBV28 and TRBJ2-7 for the parts outside the CDR3, the full variable domain is DVKVTQSSRYLVKRTGEKVFLECVQDMDHENMFWYRQDPGLGLRLIYFSYDVKMKEKGDIPEGYSVSREKKERFSLILESASTNQTSMYLCASSIRGRYEQYFGPGTRLTVT.

The chain couples TRBV9 to TRBJ1-2, with TRBD1 matching 9 bases. V shed 3 bases, J shed 10 bases, and the junction held 1 base outside the gene matches. Germline V gene data show CDR1 as SGDLS and CDR2 as YYNGEE. This CDR3 is 11 amino acids long. The CDR3, as DNA: TGTGCCAGCAGCGGACAGGGGGACTACACCTTC. It yields the protein CASSGQGDYTF.

This chain uses TRBV9 with TRBJ2-1, with a weak D call TRBD1 (6 bases). The CDR3 spans 17 residues. The ends were cut back, 0 bases at V and 7 bases at J, with 20 bases in the middle. CDR1 SGDLS and CDR2 YYNGEE come from the germline V gene. The CDR3, as DNA: TGTGCCAGCAGCGTAGATGTTGGGGGCTGGGGGCTGAATGAGCAGTTCTTC. Residues: CASSVDVGGWGLNEQFF.

The rearrangement uses TRBV19 and TRBJ1-2; TRBD1 matches at 7 bases. The CDR3 spans 15 residues. With V trimmed by 0 bases and J by 5 bases, 6 bases remained unmatched. Per the germline V gene, CDR1 is LNHDA and CDR2 is SQIVND (reference sequence). This CDR3 reads CASSIEEGARYGYTF. The CDR3 nucleotides are TGTGCCAGTAGTATAGAAGAGGGGGCGCGGTATGGCTACACCTTC.

The V call is TRBV5-8, the J call TRBJ2-1, with TRBD1 matching over 9 bases. V was pared by 6 bases and J by 9 bases, with 10 bases of the junction left unmatched. CDR1 is SGHTS and CDR2 is YDEGEE in the germline V gene. This CDR3 spans 14 amino acids. The DNA of the CDR3 is TGTGCCAGCATCCCAATCACAGGGGGCACTGAGCAGTTCTTC. Translating gives CASIPITGGTEQFF.